Listed below are T cell receptor beta chains from one sample, sequenced in a study of control samples from healthy donors and cancer patients. Sequenced by immunoSEQ multiplex PCR; TCRdb stores in-frame clones only, minus some. Of about 99,000 clones listed, more than 85% are singletons. Sample: PBMCs. These receptors were obtained from a man aged 55-75 years with lung cancer. The CDR3 runs from the conserved cysteine through the conserved F or W. D genes are given only for firm matches. Expanded clones get a size class; other rows say once, few or many, or leave the size out.

clone_size d_call j_call v_call cdr3_nt cdr3_aa
. . TRBJ1-1 TRBV3-1/TRBV3-2 TGTGCCAGCAGCCAAGACGCCAAGGGAACTGAAGCTTTCTTT CASSQDAKGTEAFF
. TRBD2 TRBJ2-3 TRBV2 TGTGCCAGCAGTGGACCATTTACTAGCGGTTATCCCACAGATACGCAGTATTTT CASSGPFTSGYPTDTQYF
. . TRBJ2-1 TRBV18 TGTGCCAGCTCACCAGGAGGGGCCCTCAATGAGCAGTTCTTC CASSPGGALNEQFF
. . TRBJ2-4 TRBV21-1 TGTGCCAGCAGCAACTTCTACGGGGACGTAGCCAAAAACATTCAGTACTTC CASSNFYGDVAKNIQYF
. . TRBJ2-6 TRBV27 TGTGCCAGCAGTTTATCGATACGCGGTGGGCAGGGTACTGGGGCCAACGTCCTGACTTTC CASSLSIRGGQGTGANVLTF
. . TRBJ2-5 TRBV5-1 TGCGCCAGCAGCTTAGAAGGGGGGTCGGAGACCCAGTACTTC CASSLEGGSETQYF
. . TRBJ2-7 TRBV9 TGTGCCAGCAGCGCCGGACAGAGTTCCTACGAGCAGTACTTC CASSAGQSSYEQYF
. TRBD1 TRBJ1-2 TRBV3-1/TRBV3-2 TGTGCCAGTCTGGACAGGGGAAACTATGGCTACACCTTC CASLDRGNYGYTF
. TRBD1 TRBJ2-3 TRBV7-9 TGTGCCAGCAGCCCGAGGACAGGGGGCAGCACAGATACGCAGTATTTT CASSPRTGGSTDTQYF
. . TRBJ1-3 TRBV7-9 TGTGCCAGCAGCCCCGAACCACATTCGGGGGAAAGGGGAAACACCATATATTTT CASSPEPHSGERGNTIYF
few . TRBJ2-4 TRBV6-5 TGTGCCAGCAGCCGAGCAAGGGACAAAAACATTCAGTACTTC CASSRARDKNIQYF
. TRBD1 TRBJ2-4 TRBV5-1 TGCGCCAGCAGCTTGCTTGGGACAGGGGGCCCCGGCTCCCAGTACTTC CASSLLGTGGPGSQYF
. TRBD1 TRBJ2-1 TRBV24-1 TGTGCCACCAGTGACCGAGACAGGGATGGCGGTGAGCAGTTCTTC CATSDRDRDGGEQFF
. . TRBJ2-1 TRBV7-9 TGTGCCAGCAGCTTAGAACCGGGACACCTCTCCTACAATGAGCAGTTCTTC CASSLEPGHLSYNEQFF
. TRBD2 TRBJ2-3 TRBV7-2 TGTGCCAGCAGCTTTCTAGCGGGGAACACAGATACGCAGTATTTT CASSFLAGNTDTQYF
. . TRBJ1-2 TRBV10-2 TGCGCCAGCAGTGAAAGGGTTCTAGGCGGCTACACCTTC CASSERVLGGYTF
. . TRBJ1-1 TRBV27 TGTGCCAGCAGTTTCTGGACAAGATACACTGAAGCTTTCTTT CASSFWTRYTEAFF
. . TRBJ1-3 TRBV9 TGTGCCAGCAGCCTTGGGACGTCCTTCTCTGGAAACACCATATATTTT CASSLGTSFSGNTIYF
. TRBD1 TRBJ1-6 TRBV7-2 TGTGCCAGCAGCCAGGACAGGGGTAATTCACCCCTCCACTTT CASSQDRGNSPLHF
. . TRBJ1-5 TRBV7-2 TGTGCCAGCAGCTTGTCTGGACATCAGCCCCAGCATTTT CASSLSGHQPQHF
. . TRBJ1-2 TRBV18 TGTGCCAGCTCACCAGGGCAGAACTATGGCTACACCTTC CASSPGQNYGYTF
. . TRBJ1-4 TRBV4-1 TGCGCCAGCAGCCAACCTGGGGGGTTTGGGGAAAAACTGTTTTTT CASSQPGGFGEKLFF
once . TRBJ1-4 TRBV27 TGTGCCAGCAGTCGAACAGGGAGACTAGTTGAAAAACTGTTTTTT CASSRTGRLVEKLFF
. . TRBJ1-5 TRBV24-1 TGTGCCACCAGTGAAAAAGGGGTCAATCAGCCCCAGCATTTT CATSEKGVNQPQHF
. . TRBJ2-1 TRBV9 TGTGCCAGCAGCGTAGAAGGTCAGCAACGTGAGCAGTTCTTC CASSVEGQQREQFF
. . TRBJ2-3 TRBV9 TGTGCCAGCAGCGCCAAGGTCACAGATACGCAGTATTTT CASSAKVTDTQYF
. . TRBJ1-6 TRBV6-5 TGTGCCACCGGACCCCCCTTCAATTCACCCCTCCACTTT CATGPPFNSPLHF
. . TRBJ1-2 TRBV12-3/TRBV12-4 TGTGCCAGCAGTTTTGATAACTATGGCTACACCTTC CASSFDNYGYTF
. TRBD1 TRBJ2-3 TRBV4-1 TGCGCCAGCAGCGACCGACAGGGGGTGAGCACAGATACGCAGTATTTT CASSDRQGVSTDTQYF
. TRBD1 TRBJ2-5 TRBV7-3 TGTGCCAGCAGCTCCGGGACAGGGAAGACCCAGTACTTC CASSSGTGKTQYF
. . TRBJ2-2 TRBV6-5 TGTGCCAGCAGTTCGATCGGGGAGCTGTTTTTT CASSSIGELFF
. TRBD2 TRBJ2-7 TRBV5-4 TGTGCCAGCAGCCCCATTGGGACTAGTGGCTACGAGCAGTACTTC CASSPIGTSGYEQYF
. . TRBJ1-5 TRBV27 TGTGCCAGCAGTTTACAGGGTTGGAGCAATCAGCCCCAGCATTTT CASSLQGWSNQPQHF
. . TRBJ1-1 TRBV9 TGTGCCAGCAGCGGAGGGGGATACGCTGAAGCTTTCTTT CASSGGGYAEAFF
. TRBD2 TRBJ2-7 TRBV10-1 TGCGCCAGCAGTGAGGGTAGCGGGGACTCCTACGGGCAGTACTTC CASSEGSGDSYGQYF
. TRBD1 TRBJ2-1 TRBV6-5 TGTGCCAGCAGGAGCGGACAGGCGGGTGAGCAGTTCTTC CASRSGQAGEQFF
. TRBD1 TRBJ1-1 TRBV11-3 TGTGCCAGCAGCTTATCTTGGCAGGGGGCAGTTACTGAAGCTTTCTTT CASSLSWQGAVTEAFF
. . TRBJ2-5 TRBV7-2 TGTGCCAGCAGCCTAGGGAGGGGGCAAGAGACCCAGTACTTC CASSLGRGQETQYF
. TRBD1 TRBJ1-5 TRBV7-9 TGTGCCAGCAGCTTAGCACAGGGGGATTCATTAAATCAGCCCCAGCATTTT CASSLAQGDSLNQPQHF
. TRBD1 TRBJ2-2 TRBV7-9 TGTGCCAGCAGCTTAGAGGACAGGGGAAGACTGTTTTTT CASSLEDRGRLFF